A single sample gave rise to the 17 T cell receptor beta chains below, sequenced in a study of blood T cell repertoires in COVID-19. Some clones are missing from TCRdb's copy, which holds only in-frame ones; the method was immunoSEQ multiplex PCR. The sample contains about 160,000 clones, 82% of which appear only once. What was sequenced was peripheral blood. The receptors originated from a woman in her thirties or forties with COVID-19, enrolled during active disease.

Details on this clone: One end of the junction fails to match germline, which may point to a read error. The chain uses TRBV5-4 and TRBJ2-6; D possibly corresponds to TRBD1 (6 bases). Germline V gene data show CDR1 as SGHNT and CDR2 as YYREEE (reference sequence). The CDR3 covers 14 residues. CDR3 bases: TGTGCCAGCAGCCTGCACAGAGGGGGCAACGTCCTGACTTTC. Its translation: CASSLHRGGNVLTF.

The DNA of the CDR3 is TGTGCCAGCAGCTTTAGGGACAGGGGTAATAATTCACCCCTCCACTTT. Its protein product is CASSFRDRGNNSPLHF. The chain recombines TRBV7-2 with TRBJ1-6, with TRBD1 identical over 10 bases. The CDR3 runs to 16 residues. Germline V gene lookup returns CDR1 SGHTA and CDR2 FQGNSA. V lost 3 bases and J lost 5; bases outside the gene matches: 4.

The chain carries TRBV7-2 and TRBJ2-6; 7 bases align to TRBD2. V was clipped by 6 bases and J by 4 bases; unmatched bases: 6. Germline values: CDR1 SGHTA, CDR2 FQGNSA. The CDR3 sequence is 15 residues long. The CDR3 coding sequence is TGTGCCAGCAGTACGGGAGGTGCCGGGGCCAACGTCCTGACTTTC. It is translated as CASSTGGAGANVLTF.

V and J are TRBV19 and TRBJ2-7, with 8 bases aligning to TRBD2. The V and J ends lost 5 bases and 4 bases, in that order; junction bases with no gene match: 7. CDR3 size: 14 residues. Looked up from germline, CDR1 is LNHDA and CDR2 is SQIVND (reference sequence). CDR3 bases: TGTGCCAGTAGTTTAGCGGGAAGTGCTTACGAGCAGTACTTC. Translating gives CASSLAGSAYEQYF.

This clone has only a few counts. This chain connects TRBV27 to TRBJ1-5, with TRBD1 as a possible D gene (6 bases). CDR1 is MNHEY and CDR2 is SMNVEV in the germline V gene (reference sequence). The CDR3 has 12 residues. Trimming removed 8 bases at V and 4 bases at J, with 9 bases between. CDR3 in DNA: TGTGCCAGCGGACAGAAGAATCAGCCCCAGCATTTT. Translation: CASGQKNQPQHF.

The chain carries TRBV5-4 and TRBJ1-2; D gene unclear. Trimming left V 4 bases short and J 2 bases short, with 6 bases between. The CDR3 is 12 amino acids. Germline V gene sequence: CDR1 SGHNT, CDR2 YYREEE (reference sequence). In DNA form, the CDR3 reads TGTGCCAGCAGCGTCGGGAACTATGGCTACACCTTC. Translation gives CASSVGNYGYTF.

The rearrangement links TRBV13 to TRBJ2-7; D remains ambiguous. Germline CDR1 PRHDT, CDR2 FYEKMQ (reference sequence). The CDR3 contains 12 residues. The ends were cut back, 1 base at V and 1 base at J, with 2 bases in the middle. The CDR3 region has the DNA TGTGCCAGCAGCTTAGTATCCTACGAGCAGTACTTC. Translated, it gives CASSLVSYEQYF. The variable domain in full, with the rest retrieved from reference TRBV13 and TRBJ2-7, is AAGVIQSPRHLIKEKRETATLKCYPIPRHDTVYWYQQGPGQDPQFLISFYEKMQSDKGSIPDRFSAQQFSDYHSELNMSSLELGDSALYFCASSLVSYEQYFGPGTRLTVT.

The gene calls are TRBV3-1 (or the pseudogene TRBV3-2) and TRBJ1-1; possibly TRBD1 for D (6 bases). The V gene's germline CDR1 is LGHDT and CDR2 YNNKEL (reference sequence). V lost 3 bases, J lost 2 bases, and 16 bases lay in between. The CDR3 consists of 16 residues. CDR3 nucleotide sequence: TGTGCCAGCAGCCATTTCGCCGACAGGATCAACACTGAAGCTTTCTTT. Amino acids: CASSHFADRINTEAFF.

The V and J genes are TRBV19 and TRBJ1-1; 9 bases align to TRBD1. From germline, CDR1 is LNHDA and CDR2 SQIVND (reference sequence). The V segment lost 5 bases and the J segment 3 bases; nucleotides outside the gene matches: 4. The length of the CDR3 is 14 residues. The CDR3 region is CASSPGTGYTEAFF. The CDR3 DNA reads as TGTGCCAGTAGTCCCGGGACAGGGTACACTGAAGCTTTCTTT.

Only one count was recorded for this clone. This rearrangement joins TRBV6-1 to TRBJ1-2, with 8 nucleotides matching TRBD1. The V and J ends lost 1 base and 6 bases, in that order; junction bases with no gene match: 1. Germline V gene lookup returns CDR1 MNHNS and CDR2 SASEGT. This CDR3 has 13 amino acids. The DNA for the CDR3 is TGTGCCAGCAGTGAAGGGACAGGGCATGGCTACACCTTC. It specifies CASSEGTGHGYTF.

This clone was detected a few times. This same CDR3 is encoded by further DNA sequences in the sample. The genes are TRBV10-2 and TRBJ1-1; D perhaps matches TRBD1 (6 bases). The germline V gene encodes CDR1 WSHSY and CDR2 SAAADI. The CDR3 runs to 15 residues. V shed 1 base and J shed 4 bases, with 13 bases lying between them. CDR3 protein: CASSEWAGDGTEAFF. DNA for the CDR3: TGCGCCAGCAGTGAGTGGGCAGGGGATGGCACTGAAGCTTTCTTT.

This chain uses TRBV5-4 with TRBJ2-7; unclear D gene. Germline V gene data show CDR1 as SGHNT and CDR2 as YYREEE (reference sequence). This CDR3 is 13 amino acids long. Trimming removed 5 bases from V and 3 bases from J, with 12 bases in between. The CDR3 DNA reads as TGTGCCAGCAGTTTTGGAGAAAACTACGAGCAGTACTTC. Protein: CASSFGENYEQYF.

The CDR3 loop is CATKGQGRYTEAFF. In DNA form, the CDR3 reads TGTGCCACCAAAGGACAGGGGAGGTACACTGAAGCTTTCTTT. The rearrangement links TRBV15 to TRBJ1-1; 9 nucleotides align to TRBD1. Germline-derived CDR1 and CDR2 are LNHNV and YYDKDF (reference sequence). This CDR3 contains 14 residues. V shed 7 bases, J shed 3 bases, and the junction held 6 bases outside the gene matches.

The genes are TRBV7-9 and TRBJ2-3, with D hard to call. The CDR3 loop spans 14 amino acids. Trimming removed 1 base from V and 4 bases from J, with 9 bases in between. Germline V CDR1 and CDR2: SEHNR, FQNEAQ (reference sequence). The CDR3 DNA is TGTGCCAGCAGCTTAGGGCTAGGCGCAGATACGCAGTATTTT. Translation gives CASSLGLGADTQYF.

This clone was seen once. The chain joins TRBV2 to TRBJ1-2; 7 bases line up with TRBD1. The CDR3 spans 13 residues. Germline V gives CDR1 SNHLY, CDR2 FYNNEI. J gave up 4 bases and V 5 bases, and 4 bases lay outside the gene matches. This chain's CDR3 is CASSRDSGYGYTF. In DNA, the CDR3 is TGTGCCAGCAGTAGGGACAGCGGCTATGGCTACACCTTC.

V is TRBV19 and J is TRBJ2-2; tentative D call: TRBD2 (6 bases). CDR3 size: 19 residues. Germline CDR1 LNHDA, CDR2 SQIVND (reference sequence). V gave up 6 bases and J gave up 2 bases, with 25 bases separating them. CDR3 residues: CASRGGLATGEGNTGELFF. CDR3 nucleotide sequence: TGTGCCAGTAGAGGTGGGCTAGCGACTGGAGAAGGAAACACCGGGGAGCTGTTTTTT.

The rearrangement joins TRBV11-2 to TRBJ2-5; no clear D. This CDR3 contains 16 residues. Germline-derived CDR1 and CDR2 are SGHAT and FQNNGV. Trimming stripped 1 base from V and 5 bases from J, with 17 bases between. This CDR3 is CASSLAPTIGMETQYF. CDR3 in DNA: TGTGCCAGCAGCTTAGCCCCGACAATCGGCATGGAGACCCAGTACTTC.